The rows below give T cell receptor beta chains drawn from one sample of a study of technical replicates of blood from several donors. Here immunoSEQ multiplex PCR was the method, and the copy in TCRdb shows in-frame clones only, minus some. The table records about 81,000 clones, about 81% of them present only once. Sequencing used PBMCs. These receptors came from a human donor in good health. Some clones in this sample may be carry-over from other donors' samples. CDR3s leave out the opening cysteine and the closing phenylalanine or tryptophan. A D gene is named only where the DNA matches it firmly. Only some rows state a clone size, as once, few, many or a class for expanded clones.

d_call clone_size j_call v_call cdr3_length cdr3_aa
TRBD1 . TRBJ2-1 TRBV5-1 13 ASSLRDRGSDEQF
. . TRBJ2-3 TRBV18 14 ASSPPQGKGTDTQY
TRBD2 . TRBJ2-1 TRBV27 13 ASSPGLAGAFEQF
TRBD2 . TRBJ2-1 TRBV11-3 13 ASSHTSGIDNEQF
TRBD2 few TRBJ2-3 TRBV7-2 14 ASSLLAGGSTDTQY
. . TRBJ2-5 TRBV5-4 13 ASSLGQALQETQY
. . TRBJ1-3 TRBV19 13 ASSIDQRPGNTIY
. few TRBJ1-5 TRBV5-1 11 ASSLTGYQPQH
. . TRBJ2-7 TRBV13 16 ASSLEGVFAGEGDEQY
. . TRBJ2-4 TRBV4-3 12 ASSPRGRGNIQY
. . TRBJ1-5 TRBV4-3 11 ASSFNSGQPQH
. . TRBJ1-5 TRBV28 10 ASSSTHQPQH
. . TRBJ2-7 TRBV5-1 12 ASSLEQNSYEQY
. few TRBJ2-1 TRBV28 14 ASSLGDTTFGNEQF
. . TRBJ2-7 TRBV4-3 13 ASSQVIADSYEQY
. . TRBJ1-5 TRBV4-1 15 ASSLAPSWGMVQPQH
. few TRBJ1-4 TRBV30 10 AWGLGQEKLF
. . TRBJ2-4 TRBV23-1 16 ASSQVGGGRWTKNIQY
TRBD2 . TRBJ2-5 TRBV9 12 ASSILGLAGTQY
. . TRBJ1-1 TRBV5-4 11 ASSRGGVTEAF
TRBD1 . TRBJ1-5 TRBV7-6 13 ASSLQQGVDQPQH
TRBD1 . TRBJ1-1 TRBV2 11 ASSSGQGREAF
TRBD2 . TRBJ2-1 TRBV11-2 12 ASSTTSGSREQF
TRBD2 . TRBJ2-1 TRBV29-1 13 SVDTSGASYNEQF
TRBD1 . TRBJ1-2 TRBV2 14 ASNLDPGTVPGGYT
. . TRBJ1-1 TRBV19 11 ASYRFADSEAF
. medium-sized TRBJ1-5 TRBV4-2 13 ASSQNLGASQPQH
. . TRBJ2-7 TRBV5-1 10 ASSSLNYEQY
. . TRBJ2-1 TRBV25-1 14 ASSESMKGPGREQF
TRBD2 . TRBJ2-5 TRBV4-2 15 ASSQAPGLAGEETQY
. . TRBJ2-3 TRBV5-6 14 ASSLEFGGSTDTQY
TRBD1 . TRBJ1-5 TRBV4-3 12 ASSQGDRGQPQH
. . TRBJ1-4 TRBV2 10 ASTSGGVKLF
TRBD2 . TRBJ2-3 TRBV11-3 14 ASSLGLAGGGDTQY
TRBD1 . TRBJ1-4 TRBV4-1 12 ASSPGTGAYRLF
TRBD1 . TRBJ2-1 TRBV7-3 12 ASSRQGLYNEQF
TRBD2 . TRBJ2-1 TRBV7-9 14 ASSWTSGPTWNEQF
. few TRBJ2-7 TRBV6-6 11 ASSRYQAYEQY
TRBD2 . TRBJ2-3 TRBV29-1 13 SVPGTSGVGDTQY
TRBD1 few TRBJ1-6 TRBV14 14 ASSPITGGWNSPLH
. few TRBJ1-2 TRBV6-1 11 ASSDQTTYGYT
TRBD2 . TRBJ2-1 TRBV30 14 AWVTRPGLAANEQF
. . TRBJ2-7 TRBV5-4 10 ASSFSGYEQY
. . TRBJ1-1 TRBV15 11 ATSREGDTEAF
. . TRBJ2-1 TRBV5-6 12 ASSWAGRRDEQF